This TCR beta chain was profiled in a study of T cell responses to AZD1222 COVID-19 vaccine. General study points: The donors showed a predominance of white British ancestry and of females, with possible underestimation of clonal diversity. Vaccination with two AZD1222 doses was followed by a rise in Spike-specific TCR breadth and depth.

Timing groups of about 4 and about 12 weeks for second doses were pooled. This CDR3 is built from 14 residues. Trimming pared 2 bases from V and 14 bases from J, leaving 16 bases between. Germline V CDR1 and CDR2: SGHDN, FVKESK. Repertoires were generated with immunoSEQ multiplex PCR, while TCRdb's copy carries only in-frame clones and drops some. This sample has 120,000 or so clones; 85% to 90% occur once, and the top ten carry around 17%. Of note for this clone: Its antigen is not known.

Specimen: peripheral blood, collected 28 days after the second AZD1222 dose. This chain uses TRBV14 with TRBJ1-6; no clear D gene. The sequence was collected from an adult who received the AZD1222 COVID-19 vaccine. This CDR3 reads CASSQNRAARALHF. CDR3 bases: TGTGCCAGCAGCCAAAACCGGGCGGCTCGGGCCCTCCACTTT.